This T cell receptor beta chain derives from a study of cytomegalovirus exposure and HLA in healthy donors. Germline V gives CDR1 SGHTA, CDR2 FQGNSA. The V and J ends lost 1 base and 2 bases respectively, with 11 bases between them. The CDR3 length is 15 residues. 60 Vbeta and 13 Jbeta primers were used in PCR. Data came from immunoSEQ multiplex PCR; TCRdb stores just in-frame clones and leaves some out. Altogether fewer than 200,000 clones are present, more than 70% being singletons, with the ten largest covering about 1.3%. This TCR came from a man aged 55 to 70 in good health and CMV-seronegative. The specimen sequenced was PBMCs. This chain connects TRBV7-2 to TRBJ1-1; D perhaps matches TRBD1 (5 bases). The CDR3 here is CASSLGGLRNTEAFF. The CDR3 nucleotides read TGTGCCAGCAGCTTAGGGGGACTCAGAAACACTGAAGCTTTCTTT.